These 6 T cell receptor beta chains were sequenced from one sample in a study of early T cells in non-severe SARS-CoV-2 infection. TCRdb re-analysed the 5' RACE reads in MiXCR, keeping a single row per CDR3 protein. The sample includes 70,000 to 90,000 distinct CDR3 sequences, about 10% of them seen just once. The sample consisted of whole blood. The receptor set was obtained from an adult who was a healthcare worker with PCR-confirmed SARS-CoV-2 infection or an uninfected control (not recorded which).

This clonotype was seen ten or more times. V is TRBV7-9 and J is TRBJ2-1, with 7 positions matching TRBD1. This CDR3 spans 15 amino acids. The V and J ends lost 5 bases and 6 bases, in that order; junction bases with no gene match: 10. Looked up from germline, CDR1 is SEHNR and CDR2 is FQNEAQ (reference sequence). In nucleotides, the CDR3 is TGTGCCAGCAGCACAAGACAGGGAGTGGGCAATGAGCAGTTCTTC. Encoded protein: CASSTRQGVGNEQFF.

This clonotype has ten or more counts. The chain recombines TRBV6-2 or TRBV6-3 with TRBJ2-7, with D perhaps matching TRBD1 (6 bases). From germline, CDR1 is MNHEY and CDR2 SVGEGT. The CDR3 has 13 amino acids. V lost 6 bases, J lost 0 bases, and 9 bases lay in between. Written as DNA, the CDR3 is TGTGCCAGCAGCCAGGACAGCTCCTACGAGCAGTACTTC. This sequence encodes CASSQDSSYEQYF.

This clonotype was counted at least ten times. The chain joins TRBV7-9 to TRBJ2-2; D not resolved. The germline gives CDR1 SEHNR, CDR2 FQNEAQ (reference sequence). The CDR3 contains 15 residues. The germline V and J ends were trimmed by 5 bases and 5 bases, with 15 bases remaining between them. CDR3 region: CASSIRVSWTGELFF. DNA of the CDR3: TGTGCCAGCAGCATCCGCGTGTCATGGACCGGGGAGCTGTTTTTT.

This clonotype occurred many times. The chain uses TRBV29-1 and TRBJ2-3, with D uncertain. Germline lookup yields CDR1 SQVTM and CDR2 ANQGSEA. The length of the CDR3 is 15 residues. Between the trimmed V and J ends, which lost 0 bases and 2 bases, there was a span of 12 bases. Written as DNA, the CDR3 is TGCAGCGTTGAAGATCGGCTGAGGCCCACAGATACGCAGTATTTT. As protein: CSVEDRLRPTDTQYF.

In this sample, this clonotype turned up a few times. J is TRBJ2-5 and V is TRBV2; D not certain. Germline V gene sequence: CDR1 SNHLY, CDR2 FYNNEI. Trimming left V 3 bases short and J 4 bases short, with 6 bases between. This CDR3 is 12 amino acids long. CDR3 in DNA: TGTGCCAGCAGTGAGCGGAGAGAGACCCAGTACTTC. This sequence encodes CASSERRETQYF.

The sample holds many counts of this clonotype. The J gene is TRBJ1-5, the V gene TRBV19; D unresolved. CDR1 LNHDA and CDR2 SQIVND come from the germline V gene (reference sequence). Between the trimmed V and J ends, which lost 5 bases and 2 bases, there was a span of 13 bases. This CDR3 has 15 residues. The CDR3, as DNA: TGTGCCAGTAGTGGGAAGGCGGTTGGCAATCAGCCCCAGCATTTT. Protein product: CASSGKAVGNQPQHF.